Listed below are T cell receptor beta chains from one sample, sequenced in a study of naive and memory T cell subsets. In TCRdb, the 5' RACE reads were re-called with MiXCR into one record per CDR3 protein. The sample yields about 62,000 distinct CDR3 sequences, more than 6.5% seen once. The source is a female donor in good health. Both conserved end residues are part of each CDR3. A D gene is named only where the DNA matches it firmly. Only some rows state a clone size, as once, few, many or a class for expanded clones.

d_call,clone_size,v_call,j_call,cdr3_length,cdr3_aa,cdr3_nt
.,many,TRBV12-3/TRBV12-4,TRBJ1-2,13,CASSFPSLVGYTF,TGTGCCAGCAGTTTCCCGAGTTTAGTGGGCTACACCTTC
TRBD2,.,TRBV12-3/TRBV12-4,TRBJ2-5,18,CASRVSGGGLAAQETQYF,TGTGCCAGCAGAGTTTCTGGGGGGGGACTAGCAGCGCAAGAGACCCAGTACTTC
.,many,TRBV6-5,TRBJ2-1,14,CASSYGGGYNEQFF,TGTGCCAGCAGTTACGGAGGGGGCTACAATGAGCAGTTCTTC
TRBD1,few,TRBV2,TRBJ1-1,15,CTDRGRIGVNTEAFF,TGTACGGACAGGGGGCGAATTGGGGTGAACACTGAAGCTTTCTTT
TRBD1,many,TRBV30,TRBJ1-2,13,CAWSVGDRLGYTF,TGTGCCTGGAGTGTAGGGGACAGGCTTGGCTACACCTTC
.,many,TRBV9,TRBJ1-3,14,CASSAQSSGNTIYF,TGTGCCAGCAGCGCCCAGAGCTCTGGAAACACCATATATTTT
.,.,TRBV28,TRBJ1-2,15,CASSSGVRLGYGYTF,TGTGCCAGCAGTTCTGGTGTGCGATTAGGCTATGGCTACACCTTC
.,many,TRBV18,TRBJ2-7,12,CASSPRQDEQYF,TGTGCCAGCTCACCCAGACAGGACGAGCAGTACTTC
TRBD2,.,TRBV7-3,TRBJ2-2,19,CASSFHPSGSALWAGELFF,TGTGCCAGCAGCTTCCACCCTAGCGGGAGTGCCCTGTGGGCCGGGGAGCTGTTTTTT
TRBD1,.,TRBV3-1,TRBJ1-5,14,CASSHGTANQPQHF,TGTGCCAGCAGCCACGGGACAGCAAATCAGCCCCAGCATTTT
.,few,TRBV11-3,TRBJ2-3,13,CASSQSGTDTQYF,TGTGCCAGCAGCCAGTCGGGCACAGATACGCAGTATTTT
TRBD1,many,TRBV5-1,TRBJ1-2,14,CASSPGQGRGGYTF,TGCGCCAGCAGCCCTGGACAGGGGAGAGGAGGCTACACCTTC
.,few,TRBV7-2,TRBJ1-2,15,CASSSSPLIRGGYTF,TGTGCCAGCAGCTCATCCCCTCTAATAAGGGGGGGCTACACCTTC
.,many,TRBV12-2,TRBJ2-7,18,CASRPQGTGGTLAYEQYF,TGTGCAAGTCGCCCCCAAGGGACAGGGGGCACCTTGGCCTACGAGCAGTACTTC
.,.,TRBV19,TRBJ1-1,14,CASSPQGFGTEAFF,TGTGCCAGTAGTCCGCAGGGGTTCGGGACTGAAGCTTTCTTT
.,few,TRBV5-1,TRBJ2-1,13,CASSLSEYNEQFF,TGCGCCAGCAGCTTATCCGAATACAATGAGCAGTTCTTC
.,many,TRBV15,TRBJ2-7,14,CATSRDRNSYEQYF,TGTGCCACCAGCAGAGATAGGAACTCCTACGAGCAGTACTTC
TRBD2,few,TRBV28,TRBJ2-7,16,CASTLGLADFTYEQYF,TGTGCCAGCACCCTGGGACTAGCGGACTTCACCTACGAGCAGTACTTC
.,few,TRBV12-3/TRBV12-4,TRBJ2-3,13,CASTGTDTDTQYF,TGTGCCAGCACCGGGACGGACACAGATACGCAGTATTTT
.,.,TRBV19,TRBJ1-1,13,CASSIGRNTEAFF,TGTGCCAGTAGTATAGGCAGAAACACTGAAGCTTTCTTT
.,many,TRBV7-8,TRBJ2-5,15,CASRRGGLVQETQYF,TGTGCCAGCAGAAGAGGGGGGTTGGTACAAGAGACCCAGTACTTC
.,few,TRBV14,TRBJ1-1,19,CASSLSLGGVLLGGPEAFF,TGTGCCAGCAGCCTCTCCTTAGGGGGGGTCCTTTTAGGGGGGCCTGAAGCTTTCTTT
.,few,TRBV20-1,TRBJ1-1,14,CSAGGGAGDTEAFF,TGCAGTGCTGGGGGGGGGGCTGGGGACACTGAAGCTTTCTTT
.,few,TRBV18,TRBJ2-3,15,CASSPRRDSTDTQYF,TGTGCCAGCTCACCACGACGGGATAGCACAGATACGCAGTATTTT
TRBD1,.,TRBV30,TRBJ2-2,13,CAWTRDRGRELFF,TGTGCCTGGACCCGAGACAGGGGCCGGGAGCTGTTTTTT
TRBD2,.,TRBV29-1,TRBJ2-1,17,CSVEPFLREGFYNEQFF,TGCAGCGTTGAGCCCTTTTTGCGGGAGGGTTTCTACAATGAGCAGTTCTTC
TRBD1,.,TRBV25-1,TRBJ2-1,16,CASSEGTGSSYNEQFF,TGTGCCAGCAGTGAAGGGACAGGGAGCTCCTACAATGAGCAGTTCTTC
TRBD1,.,TRBV6-5,TRBJ2-5,14,CASRPDRAYETQYF,TGTGCCAGCAGACCGGACAGGGCCTATGAGACCCAGTACTTC
TRBD1,.,TRBV3-1,TRBJ1-5,13,CASSRGSNQPQHF,TGTGCCAGCTCCAGGGGGAGCAATCAGCCCCAGCATTTT
TRBD1,many,TRBV11-1,TRBJ2-5,14,CASSFNTGVETQYF,TGTGCCAGCAGCTTCAATACAGGGGTAGAGACCCAGTACTTC
TRBD1,many,TRBV6-5,TRBJ2-5,14,CASSYSGQRETQYF,TGTGCCAGCAGTTACTCGGGACAGAGAGAGACCCAGTACTTC
TRBD1,.,TRBV5-1,TRBJ1-5,15,CASSLLGQINQPQHF,TGCGCCAGCAGCTTACTGGGACAGATTAATCAGCCCCAGCATTTT
TRBD2,.,TRBV5-1,TRBJ2-3,15,CASSLTSESTDTQYF,TGCGCCAGCAGCTTGACTAGCGAGAGCACAGATACGCAGTATTTT
TRBD1,.,TRBV29-1,TRBJ2-7,13,CSVEGGQTYEQYF,TGCAGCGTTGAAGGGGGACAGACCTACGAGCAGTACTTC
TRBD1,many,TRBV29-1,TRBJ1-2,15,CSVYKPGQGTYGYTF,TGCAGCGTTTATAAACCGGGACAGGGAACCTATGGCTACACCTTC
TRBD1,few,TRBV5-1,TRBJ1-1,17,CASSTQDRALMNTEAFF,TGCGCCAGCAGCACCCAGGACAGGGCGCTCATGAACACTGAAGCTTTCTTT